This T cell receptor beta chain is drawn from a study of cytomegalovirus exposure and HLA in healthy donors. For the study at large: Genetic ancestry analysis placed approximately 80% of the 350 to 500 donors that were genotyped in the Caucasian-associated cluster.

Regarding this clone: Its target is not known.

The CDR3 is made up of 17 amino acids. With 2 bases removed from V and 3 bases from J, the gap between germline ends came to 19 bases. Germline-derived CDR1 and CDR2 are LGHNA and YNFKEQ. Researchers ran the PCR with 60 Vbeta and 13 Jbeta primers. The repertoire was sequenced with immunoSEQ multiplex PCR; TCRdb's copy has only in-frame clones and lacks some. The profile covers around 90,000 clones, with 55% to 70% appearing a single time and under 6% taken by the ten largest. Study-wide results and limits: Links to common viral pathogens appeared, in a later analysis, for several of the most significant clusters.

Sequencing was done on a sample of PBMCs. This clonotype was sampled from a boy aged 5-17 years in good health and CMV-seropositive. The chain carries TRBV4-2 and TRBJ1-1; perhaps TRBD1 as D (5 bases). CDR3 protein: CASSQNFAGSTDTEAFF. The CDR3 DNA sequence: TGTGCCAGCAGCCAAAATTTCGCAGGGTCGACAGACACTGAAGCTTTCTTT.